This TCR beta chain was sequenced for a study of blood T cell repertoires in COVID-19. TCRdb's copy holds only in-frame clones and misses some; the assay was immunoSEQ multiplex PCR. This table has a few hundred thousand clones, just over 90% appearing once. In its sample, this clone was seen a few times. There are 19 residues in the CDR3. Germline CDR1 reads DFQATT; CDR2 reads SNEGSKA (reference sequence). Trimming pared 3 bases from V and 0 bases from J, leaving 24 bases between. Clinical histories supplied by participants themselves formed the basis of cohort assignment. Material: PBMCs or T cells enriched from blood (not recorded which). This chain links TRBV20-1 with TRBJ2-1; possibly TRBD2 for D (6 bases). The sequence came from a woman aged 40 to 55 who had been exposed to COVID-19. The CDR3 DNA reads TGCAGTGCTAGTGGCCCCGGTCGCGGCGGGATAAGCTCCTACAATGAGCAGTTCTTC. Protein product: CSASGPGRGGISSYNEQFF.